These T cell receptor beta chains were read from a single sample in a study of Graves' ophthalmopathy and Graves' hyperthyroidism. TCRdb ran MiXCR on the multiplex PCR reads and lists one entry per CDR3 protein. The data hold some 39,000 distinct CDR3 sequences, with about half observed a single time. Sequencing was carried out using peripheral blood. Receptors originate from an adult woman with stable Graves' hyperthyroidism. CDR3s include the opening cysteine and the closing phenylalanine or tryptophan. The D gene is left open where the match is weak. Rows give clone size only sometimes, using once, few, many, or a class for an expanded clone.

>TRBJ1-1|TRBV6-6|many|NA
CASSTGTEAFF
TGTGCCAGCAGCACCGGCACTGAAGCTTTCTTT
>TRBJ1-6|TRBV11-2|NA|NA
CASSLAGGSPLHF
TGTGCCAGCAGCTTGGCGGGAGGTTCACCCCTCCACTTT
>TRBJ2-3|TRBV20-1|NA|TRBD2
CSAWEGTDTQYF
TGCAGTGCCTGGGAGGGGACAGATACGCAGTATTTT
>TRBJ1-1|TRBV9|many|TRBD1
CASSPSGTDFTEAFF
TGTGCCAGCAGCCCAAGCGGGACAGACTTTACTGAAGCTTTCTTT
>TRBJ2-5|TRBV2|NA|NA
CASSPDFGTRQEIQYF
TGTGCCAGCAGCCCAGATTTCGGGACACGGCAAGAGATCCAGTACTTC
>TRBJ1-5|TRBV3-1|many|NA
CASSQDRRQAVCNQPQHF
TGTGCCAGCAGCCAAGATCGTAGGCAAGCGGTTTGCAATCAGCCCCAGCATTTT
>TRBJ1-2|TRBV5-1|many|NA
CASSLGLNYGYTF
TGCGCCAGCAGCTTAGGGTTGAACTATGGCTACACCTTC
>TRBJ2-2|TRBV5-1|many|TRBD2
CASSFRGAGDWNGELFF
TGCGCCAGCAGCTTCCGGGGAGCGGGAGATTGGAACGGGGAGCTGTTTTTT
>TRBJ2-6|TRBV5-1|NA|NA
CASSRDSGANVLTF
TGCGCCAGTAGCAGGGACTCTGGGGCCAACGTCCTGACTTTC
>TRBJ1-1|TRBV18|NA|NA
CASDHLQGLGNTEAFF
TGTGCCAGCGACCACCTTCAGGGTCTTGGGAACACTGAAGCTTTCTTT
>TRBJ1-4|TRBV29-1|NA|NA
CSVEFAQGLFF
TGCAGCGTCGAATTTGCGCAGGGGTTGTTTTTT
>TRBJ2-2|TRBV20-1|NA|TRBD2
CSAREGSGSAGELFF
TGCAGTGCTAGAGAGGGTAGCGGGAGCGCCGGGGAGCTGTTTTTT
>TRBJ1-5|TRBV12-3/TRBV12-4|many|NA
CASSWDGRASNQPQHF
TGTGCCAGCAGCTGGGACGGAAGGGCAAGCAATCAGCCCCAGCATTTT
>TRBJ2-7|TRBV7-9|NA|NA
CASSVATGNEQYF
TGTGCCAGCAGCGTGGCTACAGGGAACGAGCAGTACTTC
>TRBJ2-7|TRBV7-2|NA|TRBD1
CASSRTGGAYEQYF
TGTGCCAGCAGTAGAACAGGGGGAGCCTACGAGCAGTACTTC
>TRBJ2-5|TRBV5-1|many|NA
CASSLYGEETQYF
TGCGCCAGCAGCTTGTACGGGGAAGAGACCCAGTACTTC
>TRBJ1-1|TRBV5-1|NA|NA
CASSSRVMNTEAFF
TGCGCCAGCAGCTCCAGGGTGATGAACACTGAAGCTTTCTTT
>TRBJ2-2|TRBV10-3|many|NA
CAIRDSTGELFF
TGTGCCATAAGAGACAGCACCGGGGAGCTGTTTTTT
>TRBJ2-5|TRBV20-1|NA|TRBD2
CSARDLSGRALETQYF
TGCAGTGCTAGAGATCTTAGCGGGAGGGCCCTGGAGACCCAGTACTTC
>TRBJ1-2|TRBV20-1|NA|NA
CSAPNTDSLNYGYTF
TGCAGTGCCCCCAACACGGACAGTCTTAACTATGGCTACACCTTC
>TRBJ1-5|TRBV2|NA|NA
CASSSSGDQPQHF
TGTGCCAGCAGCTCTTCAGGGGATCAGCCCCAGCATTTT
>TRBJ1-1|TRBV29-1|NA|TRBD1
CSVMGQGTEAFF
TGCAGCGTGATGGGACAGGGGACTGAAGCTTTCTTT
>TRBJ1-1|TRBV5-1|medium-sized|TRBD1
CASSSGQGKSEAFF
TGCGCCAGCAGCTCGGGACAGGGAAAGAGTGAAGCTTTCTTT
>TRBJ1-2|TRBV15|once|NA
CATSRGAAGYTF
TGTGCCACCAGCCGGGGCGCGGCAGGCTACACCTTC
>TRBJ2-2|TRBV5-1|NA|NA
CASFQGRREGATGELFF
TGCGCCAGTTTCCAGGGACGGCGGGAAGGCGCCACCGGGGAGCTGTTTTTT
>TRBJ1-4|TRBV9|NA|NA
CASSVSGGEKLFF
TGTGCCAGCAGCGTATCAGGAGGGGAAAAACTGTTTTTT
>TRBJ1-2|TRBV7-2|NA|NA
CASSQGLAGSYTF
TGTGCCAGCAGCCAGGGACTAGCGGGAAGCTACACCTTC
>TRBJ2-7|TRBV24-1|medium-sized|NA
CATSQGGNGYEQYF
TGTGCCACCAGTCAGGGGGGAAACGGGTACGAGCAGTACTTC
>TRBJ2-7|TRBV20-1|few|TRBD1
CSATGTGNYEQYF
TGCAGTGCTACCGGGACAGGGAACTACGAGCAGTACTTC
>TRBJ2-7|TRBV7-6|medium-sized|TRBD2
CASSKRDQNYEQYF
TGTGCCAGCAGCAAGCGGGACCAGAACTACGAGCAGTACTTC
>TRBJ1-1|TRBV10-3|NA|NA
CAVTGGTENTEAFF
TGTGCCGTTACGGGGGGGACTGAGAACACTGAAGCTTTCTTT
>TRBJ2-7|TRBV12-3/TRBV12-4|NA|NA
CASSSGDRGSYEQYF
TGTGCCAGCAGTTCAGGGGACCGCGGATCCTACGAGCAGTACTTC
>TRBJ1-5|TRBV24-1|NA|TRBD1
CATSDPPGQVSNQPQHF
TGTGCCACCAGTGATCCTCCGGGACAGGTTAGCAATCAGCCCCAGCATTTT
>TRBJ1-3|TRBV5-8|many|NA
CASSLDRNTIYF
TGTGCCAGCAGCTTGGACCGAAACACCATATATTTT
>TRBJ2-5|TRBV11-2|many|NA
CASSRRQACGGTQYF
TGTGCCAGCAGCCGACGACAGGCCTGCGGGGGGACCCAGTACTTC
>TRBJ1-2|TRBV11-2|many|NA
CASSLPGYGYTF
TGTGCCAGCAGCTTACCCGGGTATGGCTACACCTTC
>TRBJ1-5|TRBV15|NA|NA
CATSRPDRDQPQHF
TGTGCCACCAGCAGGCCCGACAGAGATCAGCCCCAGCATTTT
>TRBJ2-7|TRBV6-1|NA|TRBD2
CASRALAGASYEQYF
TGTGCCAGCAGGGCACTAGCGGGAGCCTCCTACGAGCAGTACTTC
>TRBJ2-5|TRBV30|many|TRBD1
CAWRTGGETQYF
TGTGCCTGGAGGACAGGGGGAGAGACCCAGTACTTC
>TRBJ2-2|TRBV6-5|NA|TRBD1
CASRNSGGRDTGELFF
TGTGCCAGCAGGAACTCAGGGGGCCGTGACACCGGGGAGCTGTTTTTT
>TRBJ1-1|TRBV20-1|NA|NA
CSAKIRLEAFF
TGCAGTGCTAAGATCCGGTTGGAGGCTTTCTTT
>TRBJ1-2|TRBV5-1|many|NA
CASSLGQGVLYGYTF
TGCGCCAGCAGCCTCGGGCAGGGCGTTCTCTATGGCTACACCTTC
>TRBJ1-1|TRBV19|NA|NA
CASSIPWDTEAFF
TGTGCCAGTAGTATACCGTGGGACACTGAAGCTTTCTTT